The 8 T cell receptor beta chains presented below share a single source sample, sequenced in a study of blood T cell repertoires in COVID-19. Some clones are missing from TCRdb's copy, which holds only in-frame ones; the method was immunoSEQ multiplex PCR. The sample carries about 270,000 clones, approximately 91% recorded once. The source material was PBMCs or T cells enriched from blood (not recorded which). These receptors all come from a woman aged 35 to 49 with acute COVID-19.

The chain recombines TRBV5-1 with TRBJ2-3; the D gene is possibly TRBD1 (6 bases). The CDR3 totals 15 residues. Germline CDR1 reads SGHRS; CDR2 reads YFSETQ. V was shortened by 4 bases and J by 2 bases, with 14 bases between the two germline ends. The CDR3 reads CASSPGTTTTDTQYF. CDR3 sequence (DNA): TGCGCCAGCAGCCCCGGGACAACGACCACAGATACGCAGTATTTT.

Remarks on this clone: Different DNA sequences within this sample yield the same CDR3. The chain recombines TRBV18 with TRBJ1-1, with TRBD1 as a possible D gene (5 bases). The CDR3 length is 12 residues. The V gene lost 5 bases and the J gene lost 4 bases, with 8 bases spanning the gap. CDR1 and CDR2 from the germline V gene are KGHSH and LQKENI. The CDR3 DNA follows: TGTGCCAGCTCATCAAGGGGCACTGAAGCTTTCTTT. This gives the protein CASSSRGTEAFF.

This clone appeared a single time. The chain is built from TRBV5-5 and TRBJ2-1; D perhaps matches TRBD2 (6 bases). Trimming cost V 4 bases and J 4 bases, with 15 bases left between them. CDR1 and CDR2 (germline): SGHKS, YYEKEE (reference sequence). The CDR3 contains 15 residues. The CDR3 reads CASSEPGLTYNEQFF. The CDR3 coding sequence is TGTGCCAGCAGCGAACCGGGACTGACTTACAATGAGCAGTTCTTC.

The gene calls are TRBV7-9 and TRBJ1-6, with D possibly TRBD1 on 6 matching bases. The V gene lost 7 bases and the J gene lost 10 bases, with 17 bases spanning the gap. The length of the CDR3 is 14 residues. Germline assignment: CDR1 SEHNR and CDR2 FQNEAQ (reference sequence). CDR3 residues: CASTPGGARSPLHF. The DNA of the CDR3 is TGTGCCAGCACCCCCGGGGGGGCCAGGTCACCCCTCCACTTT.

A note on this clone: The sample has other DNA sequences that encode this CDR3 too. The rearrangement links TRBV3-1 (or the pseudogene TRBV3-2) to TRBJ1-6; perhaps TRBD1 as D (5 bases). V lost 1 base to trimming and J lost 10 bases, with 8 bases between them. This CDR3 has 13 residues. Germline CDR1 LGHDT, CDR2 YNNKEL (reference sequence). The CDR3 protein is CASSQGQRSPLHF. CDR3 DNA: TGTGCCAGCAGCCAAGGACAGAGATCACCCCTCCACTTT.

The chain combines TRBV18 with TRBJ1-3; 9 nucleotides line up with TRBD1. J gave up 2 bases and V 2 bases, and 4 bases lay outside the gene matches. The germline V gene has CDR1 KGHSH and CDR2 LQKENI. The CDR3 totals 16 residues. In nucleotides, the CDR3 is TGTGCCAGCTCACCAAGTCGACAGGGGGCTGGAAACACCATATATTTT. Protein sequence: CASSPSRQGAGNTIYF.

The chain carries TRBV18 and TRBJ2-5; 10 bases are shared with TRBD2. CDR3 size: 14 residues. Germline-derived CDR1 and CDR2 are KGHSH and LQKENI. Trimming cost V 2 bases and J 7 bases; bases outside gene matches: 4. The CDR3 sequence: CASSPTQREGTQYF. The CDR3 nucleotides are TGTGCCAGCTCACCAACCCAGCGGGAGGGGACCCAGTACTTC. Together with reference TRBV18 and TRBJ2-5, the CDR3 gives the full variable domain: NAGVMQNPRHLVRRRGQEARLRCSPMKGHSHVYWYRQLPEEGLKFMVYLQKENIIDESGMPKERFSAEFPKEGPSILRIQQVVRGDSAAYFCASSPTQREGTQYFGPGTRLLVL.

This chain links TRBV7-2 with TRBJ2-1; 15 positions match TRBD2. V gave up 5 bases and J gave up 7 bases; unmatched junction bases: 12. In germline, CDR1 is SGHTA, CDR2 FQGNSA. The CDR3 spans 18 residues. This chain's CDR3 is CASSLMSRTSGRGNEQFF. Written as DNA, the CDR3 is TGTGCCAGCAGCCTGATGTCCAGGACTAGCGGGAGGGGTAATGAGCAGTTCTTC.